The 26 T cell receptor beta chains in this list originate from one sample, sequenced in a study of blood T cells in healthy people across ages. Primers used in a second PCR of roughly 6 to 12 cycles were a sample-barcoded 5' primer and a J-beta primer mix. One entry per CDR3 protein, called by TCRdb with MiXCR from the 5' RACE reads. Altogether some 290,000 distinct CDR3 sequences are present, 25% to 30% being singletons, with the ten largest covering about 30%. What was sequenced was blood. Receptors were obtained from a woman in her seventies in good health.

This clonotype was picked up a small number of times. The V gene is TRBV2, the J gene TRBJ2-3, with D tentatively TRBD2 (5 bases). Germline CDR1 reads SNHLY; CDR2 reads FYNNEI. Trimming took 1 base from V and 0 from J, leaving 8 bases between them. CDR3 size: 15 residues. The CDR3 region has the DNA TGTGCCAGCAGTGAAGAGGGCGGGAGCACAGATACGCAGTATTTT. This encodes CASSEEGGSTDTQYF. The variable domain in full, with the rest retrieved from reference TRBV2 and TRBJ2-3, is EPEVTQTPSHQVTQMGQEVILRCVPISNHLYFYWYRQILGQKVEFLVSFYNNEISEKSEIFDDQFSVERPDGSNFTLKIRSTKLEDSAMYFCASSEEGGSTDTQYFGPGTRLTVL.

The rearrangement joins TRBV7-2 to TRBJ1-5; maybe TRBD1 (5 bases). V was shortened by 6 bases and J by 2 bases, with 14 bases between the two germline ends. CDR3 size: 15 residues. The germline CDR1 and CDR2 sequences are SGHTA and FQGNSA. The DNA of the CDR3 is TGTGCCAGCAGTCCGGACGGGGGGGGCAATCAGCCCCAGCATTTT. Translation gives CASSPDGGGNQPQHF.

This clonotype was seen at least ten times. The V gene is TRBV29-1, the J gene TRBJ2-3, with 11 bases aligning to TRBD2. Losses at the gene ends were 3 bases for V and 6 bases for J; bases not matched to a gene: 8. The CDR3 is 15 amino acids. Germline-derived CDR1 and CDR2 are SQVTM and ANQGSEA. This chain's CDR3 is CSVEGLAEAPDTQYF. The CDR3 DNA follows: TGCAGCGTTGAGGGACTAGCGGAAGCTCCGGATACGCAGTATTTT.

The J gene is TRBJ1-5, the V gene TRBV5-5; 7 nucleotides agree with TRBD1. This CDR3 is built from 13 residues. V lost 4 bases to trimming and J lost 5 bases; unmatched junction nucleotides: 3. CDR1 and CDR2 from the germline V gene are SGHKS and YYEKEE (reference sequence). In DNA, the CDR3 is TGTGCCAGCAGCCGGGACAGTTATCAGCCCCAGCATTTT. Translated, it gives CASSRDSYQPQHF.

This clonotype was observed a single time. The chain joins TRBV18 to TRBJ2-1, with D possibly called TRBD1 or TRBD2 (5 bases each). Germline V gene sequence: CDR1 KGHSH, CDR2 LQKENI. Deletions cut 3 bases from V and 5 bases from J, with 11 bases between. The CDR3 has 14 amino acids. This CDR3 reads CASSPLRDHNEQFF. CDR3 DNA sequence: TGTGCCAGCTCACCGCTTAGGGACCACAATGAGCAGTTCTTC.

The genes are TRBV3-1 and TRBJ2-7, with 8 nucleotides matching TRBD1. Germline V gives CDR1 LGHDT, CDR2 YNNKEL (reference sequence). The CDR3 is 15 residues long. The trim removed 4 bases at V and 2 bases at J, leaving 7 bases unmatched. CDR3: CASSRDLDRAYEQYF. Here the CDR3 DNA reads TGTGCCAGCAGCCGAGATTTGGACAGGGCCTACGAGCAGTACTTC.

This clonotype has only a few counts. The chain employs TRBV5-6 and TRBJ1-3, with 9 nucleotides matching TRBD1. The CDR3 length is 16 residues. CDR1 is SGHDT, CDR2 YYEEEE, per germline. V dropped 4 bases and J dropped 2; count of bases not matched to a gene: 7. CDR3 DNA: TGTGCCAGCAGCCCCGGGACAGGGCGCCCTGGAAACACCATATATTTT. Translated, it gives CASSPGTGRPGNTIYF.

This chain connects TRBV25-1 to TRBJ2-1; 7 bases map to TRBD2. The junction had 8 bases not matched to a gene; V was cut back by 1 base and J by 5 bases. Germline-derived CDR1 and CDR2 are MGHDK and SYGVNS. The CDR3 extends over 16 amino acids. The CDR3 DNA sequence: TGTGCCAGCAGTGAATCGGATAGCGGGCGAAACAATGAGCAGTTCTTC. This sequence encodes CASSESDSGRNNEQFF.

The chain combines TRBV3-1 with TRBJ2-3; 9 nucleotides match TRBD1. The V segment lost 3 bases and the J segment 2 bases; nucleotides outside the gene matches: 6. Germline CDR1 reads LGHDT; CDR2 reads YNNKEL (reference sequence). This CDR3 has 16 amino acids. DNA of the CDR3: TGTGCCAGCAGCCATCGACAGGGGGTAAACACAGATACGCAGTATTTT. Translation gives CASSHRQGVNTDTQYF.

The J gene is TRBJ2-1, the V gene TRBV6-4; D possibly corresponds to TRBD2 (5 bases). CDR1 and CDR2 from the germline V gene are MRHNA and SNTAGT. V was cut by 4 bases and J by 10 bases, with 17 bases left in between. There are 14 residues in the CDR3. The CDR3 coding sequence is TGTGCCAGCAGTGCCCGACTTTTTACGGGGGAGCAGTTCTTC. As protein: CASSARLFTGEQFF.

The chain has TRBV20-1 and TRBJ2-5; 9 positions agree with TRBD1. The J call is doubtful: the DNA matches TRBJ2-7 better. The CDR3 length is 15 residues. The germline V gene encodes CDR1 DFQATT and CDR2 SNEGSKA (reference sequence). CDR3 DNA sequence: TGCAGTGCTATTTTGGGACAGGGCCCCACCTACGAGCAGTACTTC. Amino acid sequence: CSAILGQGPTYEQYF.

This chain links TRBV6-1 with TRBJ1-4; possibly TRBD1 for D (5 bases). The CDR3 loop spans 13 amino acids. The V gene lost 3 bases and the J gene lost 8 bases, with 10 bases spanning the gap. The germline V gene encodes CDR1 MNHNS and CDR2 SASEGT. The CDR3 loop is CASSEQGGEKLFF. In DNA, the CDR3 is TGTGCCAGCAGTGAGCAGGGTGGAGAAAAACTGTTTTTT.

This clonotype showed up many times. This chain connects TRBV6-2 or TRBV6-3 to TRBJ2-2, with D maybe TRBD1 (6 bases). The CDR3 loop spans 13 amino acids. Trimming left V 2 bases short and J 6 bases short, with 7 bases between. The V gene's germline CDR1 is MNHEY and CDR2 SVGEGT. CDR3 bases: TGTGCCAGCAGTTACAAGGGGGCCGGGGAGCTGTTTTTT. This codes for CASSYKGAGELFF.

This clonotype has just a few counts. The CDR3 loop reads CATQEGYTEAFF. CDR3 nucleotide sequence: TGTGCCACCCAGGAGGGTTACACTGAAGCTTTCTTT. The chain employs TRBV10-3 and TRBJ1-1; D ambiguous. V was trimmed by 10 bases and J by 3 bases, leaving 12 bases between them. This CDR3 is built from 12 residues. Germline CDR1 is ENHRY and CDR2 is SYGVKD.

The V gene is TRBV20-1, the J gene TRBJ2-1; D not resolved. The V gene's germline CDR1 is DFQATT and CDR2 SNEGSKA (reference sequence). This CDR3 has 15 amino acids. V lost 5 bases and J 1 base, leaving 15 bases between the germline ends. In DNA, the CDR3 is TGCAGTGCTTTCGGACCGCTTGGTTCCTACAATGAGCAGTTCTTC. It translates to CSAFGPLGSYNEQFF.

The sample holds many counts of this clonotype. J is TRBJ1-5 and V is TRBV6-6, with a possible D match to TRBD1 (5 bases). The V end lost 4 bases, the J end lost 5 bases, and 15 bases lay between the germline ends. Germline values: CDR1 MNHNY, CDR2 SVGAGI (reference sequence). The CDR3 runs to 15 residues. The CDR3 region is CASSSPGPGDQPQHF. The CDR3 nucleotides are TGTGCCAGCAGTTCCCCAGGGCCGGGTGATCAGCCCCAGCATTTT.

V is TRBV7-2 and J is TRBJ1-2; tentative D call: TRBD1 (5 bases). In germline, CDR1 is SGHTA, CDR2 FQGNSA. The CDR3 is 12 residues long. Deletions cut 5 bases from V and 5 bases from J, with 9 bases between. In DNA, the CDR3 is TGTGCCAGCAGCCGGGACCGATATGGCTACACCTTC. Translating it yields CASSRDRYGYTF.

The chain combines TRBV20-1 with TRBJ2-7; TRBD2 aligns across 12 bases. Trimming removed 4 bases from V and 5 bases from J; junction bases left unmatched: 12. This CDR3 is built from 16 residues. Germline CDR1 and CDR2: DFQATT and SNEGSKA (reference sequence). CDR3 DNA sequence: TGCAGTGCTACCCTAGCGGGAGGGCCGGTAAGGAACGAGCAGTACTTC. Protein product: CSATLAGGPVRNEQYF.

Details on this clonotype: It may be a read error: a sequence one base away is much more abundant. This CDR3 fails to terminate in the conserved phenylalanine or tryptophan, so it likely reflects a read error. CDR3 protein: CASSVGQGRGKLFS. Written as DNA, the CDR3 is TGTGCCAGCAGCGTGGGACAGGGAAGAGGAAAACTGTTTTCT. The V and J genes are TRBV7-9 and TRBJ1-4; TRBD1 matches at 9 bases. This CDR3 is 14 amino acids long. V trimming: 5 bases; J trimming: 10 bases; junction bases outside the gene matches: 8. The germline V gene has CDR1 SEHNR and CDR2 FQNEAQ (reference sequence).

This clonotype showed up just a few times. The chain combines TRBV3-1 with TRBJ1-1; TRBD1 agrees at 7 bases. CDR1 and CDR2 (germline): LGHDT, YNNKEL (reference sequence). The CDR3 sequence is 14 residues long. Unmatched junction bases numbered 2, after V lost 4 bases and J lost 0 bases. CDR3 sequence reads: CASSPTGMNTEAFF. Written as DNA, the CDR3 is TGTGCCAGCAGCCCGACAGGGATGAACACTGAAGCTTTCTTT.

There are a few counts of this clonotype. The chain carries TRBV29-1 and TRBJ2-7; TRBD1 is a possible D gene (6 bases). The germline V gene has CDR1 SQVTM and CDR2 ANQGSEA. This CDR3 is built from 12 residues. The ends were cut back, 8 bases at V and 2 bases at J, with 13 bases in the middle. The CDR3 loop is CSTLGDTYEQYF. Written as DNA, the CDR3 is TGCAGCACGCTGGGGGACACCTACGAGCAGTACTTC.

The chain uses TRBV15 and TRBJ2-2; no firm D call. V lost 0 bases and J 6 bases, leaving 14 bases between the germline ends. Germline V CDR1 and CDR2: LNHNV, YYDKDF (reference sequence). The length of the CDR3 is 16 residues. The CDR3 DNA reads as TGTGCCACCAGCAGAGATCGCCTGGTAGACGCCGGGGAGCTGTTTTTT. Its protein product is CATSRDRLVDAGELFF.

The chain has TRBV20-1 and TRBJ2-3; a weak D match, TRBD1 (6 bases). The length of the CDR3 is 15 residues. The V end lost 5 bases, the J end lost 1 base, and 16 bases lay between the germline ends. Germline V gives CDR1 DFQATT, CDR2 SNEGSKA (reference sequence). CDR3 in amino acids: CSALNGDIGTDTQYF. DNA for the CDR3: TGCAGTGCTCTCAATGGGGACATCGGCACAGATACGCAGTATTTT.

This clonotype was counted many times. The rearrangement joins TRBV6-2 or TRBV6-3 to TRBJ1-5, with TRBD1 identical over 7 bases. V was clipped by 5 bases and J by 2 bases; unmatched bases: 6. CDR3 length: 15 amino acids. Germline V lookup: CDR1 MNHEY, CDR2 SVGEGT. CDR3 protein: CASSPETGGNQPQHF. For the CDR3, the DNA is TGTGCCAGCAGTCCCGAAACAGGGGGCAATCAGCCCCAGCATTTT.

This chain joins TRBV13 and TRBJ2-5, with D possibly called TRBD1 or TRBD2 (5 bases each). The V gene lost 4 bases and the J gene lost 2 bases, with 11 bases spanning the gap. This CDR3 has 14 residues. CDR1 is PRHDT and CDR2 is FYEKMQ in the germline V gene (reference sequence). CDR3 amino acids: CASSSGRKQETQYF. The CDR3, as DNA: TGTGCCAGCAGCTCGGGACGGAAACAAGAGACCCAGTACTTC.

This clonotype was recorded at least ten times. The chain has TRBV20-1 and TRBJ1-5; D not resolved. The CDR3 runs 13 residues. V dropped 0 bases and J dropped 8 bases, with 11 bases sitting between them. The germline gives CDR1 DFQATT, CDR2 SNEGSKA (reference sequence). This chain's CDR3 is CSARDRPGKPQHF. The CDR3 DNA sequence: TGCAGTGCTAGAGATCGCCCCGGCAAGCCCCAGCATTTT.